This is a list of T cell receptor beta chains from one sample in a study of T cells in Graves' hyperthyroidism and ophthalmopathy. In TCRdb, the multiplex PCR reads were re-called with MiXCR into one record per CDR3 protein. The table has fewer than 350,000 distinct CDR3 sequences, about 18% seen once. The sample was blood. The receptors stem from a woman aged 45-65 years with Graves' hyperthyroidism. Both conserved end residues are part of each CDR3. The D gene is left open where the match is weak. Some rows have no size entry. The others give once, few or many, or a class for an expanded clone.

D gene | J gene | clone size | V gene | CDR3 protein | CDR3 DNA
. | TRBJ1-1 | . | TRBV7-2 | CASSLEGTANTEAFF | TGTGCCAGCAGCTTAGAGGGGACTGCCAACACTGAAGCTTTCTTT
. | TRBJ2-1 | many | TRBV12-3/TRBV12-4 | CASSLGAVEQFF | TGTGCCAGCAGTTTGGGGGCGGTAGAGCAGTTCTTC
. | TRBJ2-7 | . | TRBV6-1 | CASSEPSYEQYF | TGTGCCAGCAGTGAACCATCCTACGAGCAGTACTTC
. | TRBJ2-7 | many | TRBV2 | CASSDATNSYEQYF | TGTGCCAGCAGTGACGCGACGAACTCCTACGAGCAGTACTTC
. | TRBJ2-5 | . | TRBV7-9 | CASSLGLGVRQPMQTQYF | TGTGCCAGCAGCTTAGGACTTGGGGTGAGGCAGCCCATGCAGACCCAGTACTTC
TRBD1 | TRBJ1-6 | . | TRBV10-3 | CAISDPRGTGNSPLHF | TGTGCCATCAGTGACCCGAGGGGGACAGGGAATTCACCCCTCCACTTT
. | TRBJ1-1 | few | TRBV5-1 | CASSWGRMNTEAFF | TGCGCCAGCAGCTGGGGACGGATGAACACTGAAGCTTTCTTT
. | TRBJ2-1 | . | TRBV4-1 | CASSQAPLAARQFF | TGCGCCAGCAGCCAAGCCCCCCTCGCAGCGAGGCAGTTCTTC
TRBD1 | TRBJ1-5 | many | TRBV28 | CASRPHGTVQPQHF | TGTGCCAGCAGGCCCCACGGGACAGTACAGCCCCAGCATTTT
. | TRBJ2-1 | many | TRBV2 | CASSVDTNNEQFF | TGTGCCAGCAGTGTTGATACAAACAATGAGCAGTTCTTC
. | TRBJ2-7 | . | TRBV7-9 | CASSLAGPGYSEQYF | TGTGCCAGCAGCTTAGCGGGCCCCGGATATTCCGAGCAGTACTTC
. | TRBJ2-5 | many | TRBV6-1 | CASSEATMGGETQYF | TGTGCCAGCAGTGAAGCGACAATGGGTGGAGAGACCCAGTACTTC
. | TRBJ1-1 | few | TRBV6-1 | CASRPDSKNTEAFF | TGTGCCAGCAGACCGGACAGCAAGAACACTGAAGCTTTCTTT
. | TRBJ1-1 | . | TRBV27 | CASSLGPGINTEAFF | TGTGCCAGCAGTTTAGGCCCGGGCATAAACACTGAAGCTTTCTTT
TRBD1 | TRBJ1-5 | . | TRBV20-1 | CSARAQGQGLSNQPQHF | TGCAGTGCTAGAGCCCAGGGACAGGGGCTTAGCAATCAGCCCCAGCATTTT
. | TRBJ1-3 | few | TRBV4-1 | CASSQGARFYSGGNTIYF | TGCGCCAGCAGCCAAGGAGCGAGGTTTTACAGCGGGGGAAACACCATATATTTT
. | TRBJ1-1 | many | TRBV3-1 | CASSPGPHDTEAFF | TGTGCCAGCAGCCCAGGTCCTCACGACACTGAAGCTTTCTTT
. | TRBJ2-2 | . | TRBV4-2 | CASSQEGGNTGELFF | TGTGCCAGCAGCCAAGAAGGGGGGAACACCGGGGAGCTGTTTTTT
. | TRBJ2-1 | many | TRBV7-3 | CASSLNTGAANEQFF | TGTGCCAGCAGCTTAAATACGGGAGCGGCGAATGAGCAGTTCTTC
TRBD1 | TRBJ2-1 | . | TRBV5-1 | CASSLEQGASEQFF | TGCGCCAGCAGCTTGGAACAGGGGGCCAGTGAGCAGTTCTTC
. | TRBJ1-5 | few | TRBV12-3/TRBV12-4 | CASSLQDTAQPQHF | TGTGCCAGCAGTTTGCAGGACACGGCTCAGCCCCAGCATTTT
. | TRBJ2-1 | few | TRBV9 | CASSSEARSSYNEQFF | TGTGCCAGCAGCTCCGAAGCGCGAAGCTCCTACAATGAGCAGTTCTTC
. | TRBJ2-5 | few | TRBV20-1 | CALGAGSGHETQYF | TGCGCCCTGGGGGCGGGGAGCGGCCACGAGACCCAGTACTTC
. | TRBJ2-3 | few | TRBV27 | CASSPITGTQYF | TGTGCCAGCAGTCCCATAACCGGTACGCAGTATTTT
. | TRBJ2-3 | many | TRBV20-1 | CSASGGGTRSTDTQYF | TGCAGTGCTAGTGGAGGGGGGACTCGAAGCACAGATACGCAGTATTTT
. | TRBJ1-1 | many | TRBV12-5 | CASGLGTEEAFF | TGTGCTAGTGGTTTGGGGACAGAGGAAGCTTTCTTT
. | TRBJ2-7 | . | TRBV5-1 | CASSLYPGVGDEQYF | TGCGCCAGCAGCTTGTACCCGGGAGTAGGGGACGAGCAGTACTTC
. | TRBJ2-1 | few | TRBV12-3/TRBV12-4 | CASSRRATSGYNEQFF | TGTGCCAGCAGCCGTCGGGCCACTAGTGGATACAATGAGCAGTTCTTC
TRBD2 | TRBJ2-2 | few | TRBV27 | CASSSYEGLANTGELFF | TGTGCCAGCAGTTCCTACGAAGGACTAGCGAACACCGGGGAGCTGTTTTTT
. | TRBJ2-3 | many | TRBV20-1 | CSARVGGARQDTQYF | TGCAGTGCCCGCGTCGGGGGTGCGCGTCAAGATACGCAGTATTTT
. | TRBJ1-2 | many | TRBV18 | CASSLTGYDYGYTF | TGTGCCAGCTCACTAACAGGGTACGACTATGGCTACACCTTC
. | TRBJ2-1 | . | TRBV20-1 | CSATGTLGNEQFF | TGCAGTGCTACCGGGACGCTTGGCAATGAGCAGTTCTTC
TRBD1 | TRBJ1-1 | . | TRBV29-1 | CSVDYTGGPTEAFF | TGCAGCGTTGATTATACAGGGGGCCCCACTGAAGCTTTCTTT
TRBD2 | TRBJ2-3 | . | TRBV7-3 | CASSPGGGKSTDTQYF | TGTGCCAGCAGCCCCGGCGGGGGGAAAAGCACAGATACGCAGTATTTT
. | TRBJ2-3 | many | TRBV10-3 | CAIDGGSTGDTQYF | TGTGCCATCGATGGGGGTTCAACGGGGGATACGCAGTATTTT
TRBD1 | TRBJ1-1 | few | TRBV12-3/TRBV12-4 | CASSPQGGLTEAFF | TGTGCCAGCAGTCCCCAGGGGGGGCTCACTGAAGCTTTCTTT
TRBD1 | TRBJ2-5 | few | TRBV27 | CASRLQGVGGTQYF | TGTGCCAGCAGACTTCAGGGGGTGGGTGGGACCCAGTACTTC
TRBD2 | TRBJ2-1 | . | TRBV6-2/TRBV6-3 | CASSWGPPLGLAGDYNEQFF | TGTGCCAGCAGTTGGGGACCCCCCCTGGGGCTAGCGGGAGATTACAATGAGCAGTTCTTC
. | TRBJ2-5 | few | TRBV20-1 | CSARDTYQETQYF | TGCAGTGCTAGAGACACCTACCAAGAGACCCAGTACTTC
. | TRBJ1-2 | . | TRBV12-3/TRBV12-4 | CATSVYSGTANYGYTF | TGTGCCACCAGCGTGTATTCAGGGACGGCTAACTATGGCTACACCTTC
. | TRBJ2-3 | many | TRBV7-3 | CASGEDTDTQYF | TGTGCCAGCGGTGAGGACACAGATACGCAGTATTTT
TRBD2 | TRBJ2-3 | many | TRBV11-1 | CASSPAGEADTQYF | TGTGCCAGCAGCCCAGCGGGAGAGGCAGATACGCAGTATTTT
. | TRBJ1-5 | few | TRBV29-1 | CSVHTYRDPNQPQHF | TGCAGCGTTCACACTTACCGGGACCCCAATCAGCCCCAGCATTTT
. | TRBJ2-3 | . | TRBV6-9 | CASSYRLDTQYF | TGTGCCAGCAGTTACAGACTAGATACGCAGTATTTT
TRBD2 | TRBJ2-3 | . | TRBV6-1 | CASSSLAGGRLAQYF | TGTGCCAGCAGCTCCCTAGCGGGGGGGCGGTTGGCGCAGTATTTT
. | TRBJ2-5 | . | TRBV7-9 | CASSYGTAQETQYF | TGTGCCAGCAGCTACGGGACGGCCCAAGAGACCCAGTACTTC
. | TRBJ2-5 | few | TRBV7-3 | CASSPGPVNRETQYF | TGTGCCAGCAGCCCCGGTCCGGTGAATCGAGAGACCCAGTACTTC
. | TRBJ1-1 | . | TRBV10-3 | CAIKDPNTEAFF | TGTGCCATCAAGGACCCGAACACTGAAGCTTTCTTT
. | TRBJ2-3 | few | TRBV2 | CASRGNRDSPTDTQYF | TGTGCCAGCAGGGGTAACAGGGACTCCCCCACAGATACGCAGTATTTT
. | TRBJ2-1 | few | TRBV7-9 | CASSTRSGDDEQFF | TGTGCCAGCAGCACAAGATCGGGGGACGATGAGCAGTTCTTC
TRBD1 | TRBJ2-7 | few | TRBV29-1 | CSVDDRGGGEQYF | TGCAGCGTTGACGACAGGGGTGGAGGCGAGCAGTACTTC
TRBD1 | TRBJ2-3 | many | TRBV3-1 | CASSQPKPGQAGSPTDTQYF | TGTGCCAGCAGCCAACCAAAACCGGGACAGGCCGGATCTCCCACAGATACGCAGTATTTT
TRBD1 | TRBJ1-4 | few | TRBV10-2 | CASSGPWTGDDREKLFF | TGCGCCAGCAGTGGACCTTGGACAGGGGATGATCGAGAAAAACTGTTTTTT
. | TRBJ1-5 | many | TRBV6-1 | CASRSLGGQPQHF | TGTGCCAGCCGCTCCCTCGGAGGCCAGCCCCAGCATTTT
. | TRBJ1-5 | many | TRBV18 | CASSPPGSQPQHF | TGTGCCAGCTCACCACCCGGAAGTCAGCCCCAGCATTTT
. | TRBJ1-5 | few | TRBV18 | CASSPPSSGGGGQPQHF | TGTGCCAGCTCACCACCGAGCAGCGGGGGGGGCGGTCAGCCCCAGCATTTT